The 25 T cell receptor beta chains given below trace back to one sample, sequenced in a study of cytomegalovirus exposure and HLA in healthy donors. The PCR employed 60 Vbeta primers together with 13 Jbeta primers. Assay used: immunoSEQ multiplex PCR; TCRdb lists only in-frame clones, some missing. This table has 170,000 or so clones, approximately 80% appearing once. Sequencing used PBMCs. The receptors stem from a woman between 45 and 65 years old in good health and CMV-seronegative.

This clone was detected a few times. Other DNA sequences in this specimen translate into the identical CDR3. The genes are TRBV19 and TRBJ1-5, with 8 bases matching TRBD1. Germline CDR1 is LNHDA and CDR2 is SQIVND (reference sequence). With 6 bases clipped from V and 7 bases from J, the junction kept 11 bases outside the gene matches. The CDR3 totals 15 residues. The CDR3 DNA reads TGTGCCAGTAGAACCGTTCAGGGGGCAGGCCAGCCCCAGCATTTT. Its translation is CASRTVQGAGQPQHF.

The sample holds a few counts of this clone. The chain carries TRBV30 and TRBJ2-5; 7 bases line up with TRBD1. Germline lookup yields CDR1 GTSNPN and CDR2 SVGIG (reference sequence). Germline trimming cut 2 bases from V and 1 base from J; bases unmatched to any gene: 10. The CDR3 extends over 16 amino acids. DNA of the CDR3: TGTGCCTGGAGTCCTACTTGGGACAGCATCCAAGAGACCCAGTACTTC. This codes for CAWSPTWDSIQETQYF.

In this sample, this clone turned up a few times. The J gene is TRBJ2-2, the V gene TRBV5-4; 8 positions match TRBD2. The germline gives CDR1 SGHNT, CDR2 YYREEE (reference sequence). This CDR3 comprises 17 residues. Losses at the gene ends were 3 bases for V and 1 base for J; bases not matched to a gene: 8. As DNA, the CDR3 is TGTGCCAGCAGCTCCGCGATAGCGGGACAGAACACCGGGGAGCTGTTTTTT. This gives the protein CASSSAIAGQNTGELFF. The whole variable domain, remainder taken from reference TRBV5-4 and TRBJ2-2, is ETGVTQSPTHLIKTRGQQVTLRCSSQSGHNTVSWYQQALGQGPQFIFQYYREEENGRGNFPPRFSGLQFPNYSSELNVNALELDDSALYLCASSSAIAGQNTGELFFGEGSRLTVL.

V and J are TRBV6-6 and TRBJ1-1, with unresolved D. Trimming pared 2 bases from V and 5 bases from J, leaving 9 bases between. Germline V gene sequence: CDR1 MNHNY, CDR2 SVGAGI (reference sequence). The CDR3 has 13 amino acids. The DNA for the CDR3 is TGTGCCAGCAGTTACGTGGCGAGGACTGAAGCTTTCTTT. Translated, it gives CASSYVARTEAFF.

The genes are TRBV2 and TRBJ1-5; no reliable D call. V was shortened by 2 bases and J by 2 bases, with 4 bases between the two germline ends. The CDR3 is 13 residues long. Looked up from germline, CDR1 is SNHLY and CDR2 is FYNNEI. CDR3 loop: CASSETGNQPQHF. The CDR3 DNA is TGTGCCAGCAGTGAAACAGGCAATCAGCCCCAGCATTTT. Full variable domain (outside the CDR3, taken from reference TRBV2 and TRBJ1-5): EPEVTQTPSHQVTQMGQEVILRCVPISNHLYFYWYRQILGQKVEFLVSFYNNEISEKSEIFDDQFSVERPDGSNFTLKIRSTKLEDSAMYFCASSETGNQPQHFGDGTRLSIL.

V usage is TRBV11-3 and J usage is TRBJ2-3; a weak D match, TRBD1 (6 bases). The V and J ends lost 0 bases and 0 bases respectively, with 7 bases between them. Looked up from germline, CDR1 is SGHNT and CDR2 is YENEEA. The CDR3 loop spans 15 amino acids. The CDR3: CASSLEGTSTDTQYF. The CDR3 nucleotides read TGTGCCAGCAGCTTAGAGGGGACAAGCACAGATACGCAGTATTTT.

The V and J genes are TRBV2 and TRBJ1-5, with D possibly TRBD1 on 6 matching bases. This CDR3 comprises 13 residues. V was clipped by 9 bases and J by 4 bases, with 13 bases between them. The germline V gene encodes CDR1 SNHLY and CDR2 FYNNEI. This chain's CDR3 is CASGEGENQPQHF. DNA of the CDR3: TGTGCCAGTGGGGAGGGGGAAAATCAGCCCCAGCATTTT.

This chain joins TRBV4-2 and TRBJ2-5, with 9 bases lining up with TRBD1. The CDR3 loop spans 14 amino acids. Germline CDR1 LGHNA, CDR2 YNFKEQ. With V trimmed by 4 bases and J by 5 bases, 5 bases remained unmatched. The CDR3 nucleotides are TGTGCCAGCAGCCCAGGACAGGGGTCGGAGACCCAGTACTTC. As protein: CASSPGQGSETQYF.

This clone was detected a few times. This chain links TRBV4-1 with TRBJ1-2; the D is unclear. CDR3 size: 16 residues. The germline V and J ends were trimmed by 3 bases and 4 bases, with 18 bases remaining between them. In germline, CDR1 is MGHRA, CDR2 YSYEKL. The CDR3 nucleotides are TGCGCCAGCAGCCAGCCGACGGGTCCGGCTGGCTATGGCTACACCTTC. Its protein is CASSQPTGPAGYGYTF.

This clone was seen at least ten times. The CDR3 spells CASTRQGANVDEKLFF. The CDR3 bases are TGTGCCAGCACGAGACAGGGGGCGAACGTTGATGAAAAACTGTTTTTT. This chain uses TRBV2 with TRBJ1-4, with 10 bases aligning to TRBD1. The germline CDR1 and CDR2 sequences are SNHLY and FYNNEI. Unmatched junction bases numbered 11, after V lost 7 bases and J lost 6 bases. The CDR3 sequence is 16 residues long. Variable domain in full (rest from reference TRBV2 and TRBJ1-4): EPEVTQTPSHQVTQMGQEVILRCVPISNHLYFYWYRQILGQKVEFLVSFYNNEISEKSEIFDDQFSVERPDGSNFTLKIRSTKLEDSAMYFCASTRQGANVDEKLFFGSGTQLSVL.

This clone was seen more than once but under ten times. J is TRBJ2-4 and V is TRBV28; 8 nucleotides line up with TRBD2. The CDR3 length is 15 residues. Germline V gene sequence: CDR1 MDHEN, CDR2 SYDVKM. The V gene end was trimmed by 5 bases and the J gene end by 0 bases; junction bases not matched to a gene: 3. For the CDR3, the DNA is TGTGCCAGCAGTCTAGCGGGCCAAGCCAAAAACATTCAGTACTTC. This sequence encodes CASSLAGQAKNIQYF.

The chain links TRBV5-1 to TRBJ1-3; 9 bases line up with TRBD1. The CDR3 extends over 16 amino acids. Germline lookup yields CDR1 SGHRS and CDR2 YFSETQ. J lost 3 bases, V lost 0 bases, and 4 bases had no gene match. CDR3 coding DNA: TGCGCCAGCAGCTTGGCCGGGACAGGGTATGGAAACACCATATATTTT. Protein product: CASSLAGTGYGNTIYF.

This chain uses TRBV6-1 with TRBJ1-3; no clear D. The germline gives CDR1 MNHNS, CDR2 SASEGT. The CDR3 is made up of 14 amino acids. Trimming left V 2 bases short and J 0 bases short, with 5 bases between. CDR3 coding DNA: TGTGCCAGCAGTGAAAATATCTCTGGAAACACCATATATTTT. Protein sequence: CASSENISGNTIYF.

This sequence joins TRBV19 and TRBJ2-5; 7 bases are shared with TRBD1. Looked up from germline, CDR1 is LNHDA and CDR2 is SQIVND (reference sequence). J gave up 1 base and V 6 bases, and 5 bases lay outside the gene matches. This CDR3 contains 14 residues. The CDR3 reads CASRKAGGQETQYF. CDR3 in DNA: TGTGCCAGTAGAAAGGCAGGGGGCCAAGAGACCCAGTACTTC.

V is TRBV7-2 and J is TRBJ2-1, with D possibly TRBD2 on 7 matching bases. Germline V gene sequence: CDR1 SGHTA, CDR2 FQGNSA. V gave up 8 bases and J gave up 10 bases, with 21 bases separating them. The CDR3 contains 14 residues. Written as DNA, the CDR3 is TGTGCCAGCCGAAGGGGGGGGACGGAATACGAGCAGTTCTTC. As protein: CASRRGGTEYEQFF.

The rearrangement links TRBV19 to TRBJ2-3; D is uncertain. Trimming stripped 9 bases from V and 5 bases from J, with 12 bases between. Germline V gives CDR1 LNHDA, CDR2 SQIVND (reference sequence). The CDR3 covers 12 residues. The DNA for the CDR3 is TGTGCCAGCCGCCAGTCGGGAGATACGCAGTATTTT. Translated, it gives CASRQSGDTQYF.

The chain employs TRBV7-9 and TRBJ2-1, with 10 bases that match TRBD2. J was trimmed by 5 bases and V by 5 bases; bases with no gene match: 3. The CDR3 sequence is 14 residues long. Germline CDR1 is SEHNR and CDR2 is FQNEAQ (reference sequence). CDR3 nucleotide sequence: TGTGCCAGCAGCCGGACTAGCGGAAACAATGAGCAGTTCTTC. Translating gives CASSRTSGNNEQFF.

This chain links TRBV6-1 with TRBJ1-5; the D is unclear. CDR1 is MNHNS and CDR2 is SASEGT in the germline V gene. V was cut by 3 bases and J by 1 base, with 7 bases left in between. The CDR3 length is 14 residues. CDR3 sequence reads: CASSDRRSNQPQHF. The CDR3 DNA sequence: TGTGCCAGCAGTGACAGAAGAAGCAATCAGCCCCAGCATTTT.

The V and J genes are TRBV19 and TRBJ2-5; 7 positions agree with TRBD2. This CDR3 is built from 12 residues. J was trimmed by 9 bases and V by 4 bases; bases with no gene match: 5. Germline CDR1 LNHDA, CDR2 SQIVND (reference sequence). CDR3 residues: CASSTSGGPQYF. In nucleotides, the CDR3 is TGTGCCAGTAGTACCTCGGGGGGTCCCCAGTACTTC.

The chain uses TRBV5-1 and TRBJ2-3; D possibly corresponds to TRBD1 (6 bases). The CDR3 totals 15 residues. Germline-derived CDR1 and CDR2 are SGHRS and YFSETQ. V shed 0 bases and J shed 2 bases, with 10 bases lying between them. CDR3 sequence reads: CASSLDRADTDTQYF. The CDR3 DNA is TGCGCCAGCAGCTTGGACAGGGCGGACACAGATACGCAGTATTTT.

This clone was observed a few times. The chain recombines TRBV15 with TRBJ2-3; 10 bases match TRBD2. Germline V gene lookup returns CDR1 LNHNV and CDR2 YYDKDF (reference sequence). Losses at the gene ends were 3 bases for V and 2 bases for J; bases not matched to a gene: 8. There are 17 residues in the CDR3. The CDR3 nucleotides are TGTGCCACCAGCAGCCCACGAGCGGGGGGGCCCACAGATACGCAGTATTTT. Amino acids: CATSSPRAGGPTDTQYF.

The V call is TRBV28, the J call TRBJ1-2; 10 positions match TRBD1. J lost 8 bases, V lost 6 bases, and 9 bases had no gene match. The CDR3 extends over 14 amino acids. Germline CDR1 MDHEN, CDR2 SYDVKM. The CDR3 sequence is CASRGPGQGSGYTF. Here the CDR3 DNA reads TGTGCCAGCAGGGGACCGGGACAGGGGTCCGGCTACACCTTC.

V usage is TRBV28 and J usage is TRBJ2-3, with 7 bases identical to TRBD2. J gave up 1 base and V 6 bases, and 4 bases lay outside the gene matches. Germline CDR1 is MDHEN and CDR2 is SYDVKM. CDR3 length: 14 residues. This chain's CDR3 is CASRAGVGTDTQYF. CDR3 sequence (DNA): TGTGCCAGCAGGGCGGGAGTTGGCACAGATACGCAGTATTTT.

This clone showed up just once. The gene calls are TRBV7-2 and TRBJ2-7; 10 nucleotides match TRBD2. Germline loops: CDR1 SGHTA, CDR2 FQGNSA. V lost 1 base, J lost 5 bases, and 8 bases stayed unmatched. The CDR3 spans 16 residues. The CDR3 sequence: CASSLVERGGIDEQYF. The CDR3, as DNA: TGTGCCAGCAGCTTAGTTGAGCGGGGGGGCATCGACGAGCAGTACTTC. Using reference TRBV7-2 and TRBJ2-7 for the parts outside the CDR3, the full variable domain is GAGVSQSPSNKVTEKGKDVELRCDPISGHTALYWYRQSLGQGLEFLIYFQGNSAPDKSGLPSDRFSAERTGGSVSTLTIQRTQQEDSAVYLCASSLVERGGIDEQYFGPGTRLTVT.

The rearrangement joins TRBV21-1 to TRBJ2-5; the table calls TRBD1, which could not be checked here. TRBV21-1 is termed a pseudogene. The length of the CDR3 is 14 residues. CDR3 DNA sequence: TGTGCCAGCAGCAAAGCAGGGGATAACGAGACCCAGTACTTC. This encodes CASSKAGDNETQYF.